The clone carrying this TCR beta chain has a handful of counts. Its antigen is unknown. The CDR3 is 14 amino acids. The germline V gene encodes CDR1 MNHEY and CDR2 SMNVEV (reference sequence). V was shortened by 7 bases and J by 2 bases, with 13 bases between the two germline ends. UMIs were added to TCR cDNA along with a universal primer site when it was made by 5'RACE template switching. TCRdb reprocessed the 5' RACE reads via MiXCR and lists one record per CDR3 protein. Among more than 250,000 distinct CDR3 sequences, around 7% were seen once, and the ten largest hold over 15%. The data are from a study of T cells after yellow fever vaccination. Findings of the study overall: Some clonotypes, a small share, were shared between CD4 and CD8 compartments.

Sequencing was performed on PBMCs, taken 45 days after the first yellow fever vaccination. This clonotype was obtained from a man aged 18-30 years who received the YFV17D yellow fever vaccine. The V gene is TRBV27, the J gene TRBJ2-3; D is tentatively TRBD1 or TRBD2 (5 bases each). CDR3 region: CASMRGAFTDTQYF. The CDR3 DNA reads TGTGCCAGCATGCGAGGGGCGTTCACAGATACGCAGTATTTT.